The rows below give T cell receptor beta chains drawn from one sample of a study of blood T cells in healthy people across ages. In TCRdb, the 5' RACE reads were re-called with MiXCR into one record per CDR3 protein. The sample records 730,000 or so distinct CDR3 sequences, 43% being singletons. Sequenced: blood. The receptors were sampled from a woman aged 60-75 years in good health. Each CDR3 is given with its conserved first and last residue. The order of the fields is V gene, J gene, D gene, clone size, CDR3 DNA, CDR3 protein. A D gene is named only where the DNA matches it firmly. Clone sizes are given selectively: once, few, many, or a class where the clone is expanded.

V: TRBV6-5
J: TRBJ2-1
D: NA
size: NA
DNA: TGTGTCAGCAGTTACTCTGGTGCAAACAATGAGCAGTTCTTC
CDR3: CVSSYSGANNEQFF

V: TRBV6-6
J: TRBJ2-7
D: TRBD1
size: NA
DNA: TGTGCCAGCAGTTACGACAGGGGGTTCACCTACGAGCAGTACTTC
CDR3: CASSYDRGFTYEQYF

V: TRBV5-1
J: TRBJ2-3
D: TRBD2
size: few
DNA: TGCGCCAGCAGCTTGGGGACTAGCGTAAATACGGATACGCAGTATTTT
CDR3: CASSLGTSVNTDTQYF

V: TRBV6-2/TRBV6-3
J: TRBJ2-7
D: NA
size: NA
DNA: TGTGCCAGCAGACGCCATATGGCGGGTACCTCCTACGAGCAGTACTTC
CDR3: CASRRHMAGTSYEQYF

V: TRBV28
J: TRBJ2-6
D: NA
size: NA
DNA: TGTGCTGTAGGGGGGGCCGATATCTCTGGGGCCAACGTCCTGACTTTC
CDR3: CAVGGADISGANVLTF

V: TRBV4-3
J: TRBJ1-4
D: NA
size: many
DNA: TGCGCCAGCAGCCAAGAAGGCGATATCGGGGAAAAACTGTTTTTT
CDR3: CASSQEGDIGEKLFF

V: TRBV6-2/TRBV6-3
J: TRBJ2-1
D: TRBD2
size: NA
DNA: TGTGCCAGCAGTTACACCCAAAGCGGGAACTCGTACAATGAGCAGTTCTTC
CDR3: CASSYTQSGNSYNEQFF

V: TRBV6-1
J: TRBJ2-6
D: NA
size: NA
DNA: TGTGCCAGTGTTACTGGCGGGGCTGGGGCCAACGTCCTGACTTTC
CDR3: CASVTGGAGANVLTF

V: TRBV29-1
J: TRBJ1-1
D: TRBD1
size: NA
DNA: TGCAGCGTCGGGACAGCGGGCACTGAAGCTTTCTTT
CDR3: CSVGTAGTEAFF

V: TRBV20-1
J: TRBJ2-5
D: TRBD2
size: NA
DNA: TGCAGTGCCGCACAGAGGGGTAGCGGGATCTGCAATGAGCAGTACTTC
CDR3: CSAAQRGSGICNEQYF

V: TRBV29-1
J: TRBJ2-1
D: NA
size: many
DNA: TGCAGCGTTGCCGGGCCCGCTGAGCAGTTCTTC
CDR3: CSVAGPAEQFF

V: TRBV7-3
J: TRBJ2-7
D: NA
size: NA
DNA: TGTGCCACATACGAGCAGTACTTC
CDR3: CATYEQYF